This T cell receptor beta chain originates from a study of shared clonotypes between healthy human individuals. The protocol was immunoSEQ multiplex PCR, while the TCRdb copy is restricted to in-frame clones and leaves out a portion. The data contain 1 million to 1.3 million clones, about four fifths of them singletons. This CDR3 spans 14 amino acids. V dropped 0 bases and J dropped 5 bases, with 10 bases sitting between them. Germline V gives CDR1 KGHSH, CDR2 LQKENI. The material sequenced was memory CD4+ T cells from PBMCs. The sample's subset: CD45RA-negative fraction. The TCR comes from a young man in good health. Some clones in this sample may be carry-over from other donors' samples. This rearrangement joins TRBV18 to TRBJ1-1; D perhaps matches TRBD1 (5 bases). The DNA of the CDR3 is TGTGCCAGCTCACCACCAAGGGGTCGGACTGAAGCTTTCTTT. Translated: CASSPPRGRTEAFF.